These 26 T cell receptor beta chains were all obtained from the same sample, sequenced in a study of blood T cell repertoires in COVID-19. TCRdb keeps only in-frame clones here, not all; method: immunoSEQ multiplex PCR. This table holds 25,000 to 40,000 clones, approximately 90% found once. Sequenced material: peripheral blood. Receptor source: a human donor in a cohort sampled during active COVID-19.

The chain joins TRBV7-8 to TRBJ2-2; 9 bases map to TRBD1. V dropped 5 bases and J dropped 4; count of bases not matched to a gene: 8. The length of the CDR3 is 16 residues. The germline CDR1 and CDR2 sequences are SGHVS and FQNEAQ. The CDR3 coding sequence is TGTGCCAGCAGCAGTCCCGGGACAGGGTCCACCGGGGAGCTGTTTTTT. Its protein is CASSSPGTGSTGELFF.

The chain carries TRBV5-1 and TRBJ1-3, with TRBD1 as a possible D gene (5 bases). The V end was cut by 3 bases, the J end by 3 bases, with 10 bases between. Germline CDR1 is SGHRS and CDR2 is YFSETQ. The CDR3 is made up of 14 amino acids. The DNA for the CDR3 is TGCGCCAGCAGCTATCAGGGATATGGAAACACCATATATTTT. It specifies CASSYQGYGNTIYF.

This clone was counted only a few times. CDR3 nucleotide sequence: TGCAGCGTGGTTGGTGAGCGCATCATGAACACTGAAGCTTTCTTT. Its translation: CSVVGERIMNTEAFF. The V and J genes are TRBV29-1 and TRBJ1-1; D not resolved. This CDR3 spans 15 amino acids. Trimming cost V 6 bases and J 0 bases, with 17 bases left between them. Germline V gene sequence: CDR1 SQVTM, CDR2 ANQGSEA. The variable domain in full, completed from reference TRBV29-1 and TRBJ1-1, reads SAVISQKPSRDICQRGTSLTIQCQVDSQVTMMFWYRQQPGQSLTLIATANQGSEATYESGFVIDKFPISRPNLTFSTLTVSNMSPEDSSIYLCSVVGERIMNTEAFFGQGTRLTVV.

The V call is TRBV13, the J call TRBJ2-1, with 10 bases lining up with TRBD1. The CDR3 length is 15 residues. From germline, CDR1 is PRHDT and CDR2 FYEKMQ (reference sequence). The V gene end was trimmed by 6 bases and the J gene end by 5 bases; junction bases not matched to a gene: 7. The CDR3 nucleotides are TGTGCCAGCAGAGGGGGACAGGGGATTCACAATGAGCAGTTCTTC. It codes for CASRGGQGIHNEQFF.

V usage is TRBV3-1 (or the pseudogene TRBV3-2) and J usage is TRBJ1-5, with D possibly being TRBD1 (5 bases). Trimming cost V 3 bases and J 0 bases, with 9 bases left between them. Germline V gives CDR1 LGHDT, CDR2 YNNKEL (reference sequence). CDR3 length equals 15 residues. The DNA of the CDR3 is TGTGCCAGCAGCCAGGGAGGGGATAGCAATCAGCCCCAGCATTTT. Amino acids: CASSQGGDSNQPQHF.

The genes are TRBV3-1 (or the pseudogene TRBV3-2) and TRBJ1-3; D is ambiguous. CDR3 length equals 15 residues. Per germline, CDR1 LGHDT and CDR2 YNNKEL (reference sequence). The ends were cut back, 1 base at V and 0 bases at J, with 7 bases in the middle. The CDR3 DNA reads TGTGCCAGCAGCCAAGCACGGGACTCTGGAAACACCATATATTTT. Translating it yields CASSQARDSGNTIYF.

Here the CDR3 DNA reads TGTGCCAGCAGCCAAGAAGGGGGGGGCGGAAGCGCTGAAGCTTTCTTT. Amino acid sequence: CASSQEGGGGSAEAFF. The chain uses TRBV4-2 and TRBJ1-1, with a tentative D call TRBD1 (6 bases). Germline CDR1 and CDR2: LGHNA and YNFKEQ. V lost 0 bases, J lost 6 bases, and 17 bases lay in between. This CDR3 contains 16 residues.

This sequence joins TRBV5-1 and TRBJ1-6; D not certain. From germline, CDR1 is SGHRS and CDR2 YFSETQ. This CDR3 comprises 16 residues. The V end lost 0 bases, the J end lost 8 bases, and 15 bases lay between the germline ends. The CDR3 coding sequence is TGCGCCAGCAGCTTGGGGCCCGATGCCTCTTATTCACCCCTCCACTTT. It yields the protein CASSLGPDASYSPLHF. The complete variable domain, with remaining parts taken from reference TRBV5-1 and TRBJ1-6, reads KAGVTQTPRYLIKTRGQQVTLSCSPISGHRSVSWYQQTPGQGLQFLFEYFSETQRNKGNFPGRFSGRQFSNSRSEMNVSTLELGDSALYLCASSLGPDASYSPLHFGNGTRLTVT.

The rearrangement uses TRBV7-2 and TRBJ1-3, with D possibly being TRBD1 (5 bases). The germline CDR1 and CDR2 sequences are SGHTA and FQGNSA. Trimming took off 5 bases at V and 0 bases at J, with 11 bases between the two ends. This CDR3 is 15 amino acids long. The CDR3 loop reads CASSVDRSSGNTIYF. CDR3 DNA sequence: TGTGCCAGCAGCGTCGACAGAAGCTCTGGAAACACCATATATTTT.

This clone was counted a single time. This chain uses TRBV27 with TRBJ1-2; no firm D call. Germline CDR1 MNHEY, CDR2 SMNVEV (reference sequence). V lost 6 bases and J lost 0, with 11 bases in between. CDR3 length equals 14 residues. DNA of the CDR3: TGTGCCAGCAGCGACCGACAAACTAACTATGGCTACACCTTC. It specifies CASSDRQTNYGYTF.

The rearrangement uses TRBV4-2 and TRBJ1-2, with D unresolved. The V end was cut by 0 bases, the J end by 6 bases, with 14 bases between. The CDR3 has 15 amino acids. Germline CDR1 LGHNA, CDR2 YNFKEQ. CDR3 loop: CASSQERSRGNGYTF. CDR3 coding DNA: TGTGCCAGCAGCCAAGAACGTAGTCGAGGGAATGGCTACACCTTC.

This CDR3 is CASKAGGNEKLFF. The CDR3 bases are TGTGCCAGCAAGGCAGGTGGGAATGAAAAACTGTTTTTT. V usage is TRBV2 and J usage is TRBJ1-4, with unresolved D. With 7 bases removed from V and 5 bases from J, the gap between germline ends came to 11 bases. There are 13 residues in the CDR3. CDR1 is SNHLY and CDR2 is FYNNEI in the germline V gene.

This chain links TRBV11-2 with TRBJ2-5; D is perhaps TRBD1 (6 bases). CDR3 length equals 14 residues. Trimming stripped 4 bases from V and 3 bases from J, with 12 bases between. Germline CDR1 reads SGHAT; CDR2 reads FQNNGV. DNA for the CDR3: TGTGCCAGCAGCTCCCGGGACATGGAAGAGACCCAGTACTTC. Translation gives CASSSRDMEETQYF.

The rearrangement uses TRBV5-1 and TRBJ2-5; 8 bases fit TRBD2. Germline-derived CDR1 and CDR2 are SGHRS and YFSETQ. This CDR3 has 15 residues. V lost 4 bases and J lost 0; bases outside the gene matches: 5. CDR3: CASSDLAGHQETQYF. DNA of the CDR3: TGCGCCAGCAGCGACTTAGCGGGGCACCAAGAGACCCAGTACTTC. Full variable domain (rest looked up from reference TRBV5-1 and TRBJ2-5): KAGVTQTPRYLIKTRGQQVTLSCSPISGHRSVSWYQQTPGQGLQFLFEYFSETQRNKGNFPGRFSGRQFSNSRSEMNVSTLELGDSALYLCASSDLAGHQETQYFGPGTRLLVL.

V and J are TRBV30 and TRBJ2-3, with no clear D. V was trimmed by 3 bases and J by 4 bases, leaving 11 bases between them. The CDR3 length is 13 residues. Germline CDR1 reads GTSNPN; CDR2 reads SVGIG (reference sequence). The CDR3: CAWSPLNPDTQYF. Written as DNA, the CDR3 is TGTGCCTGGAGCCCACTTAACCCAGATACGCAGTATTTT.

The chain carries TRBV5-1 and TRBJ1-3; 9 bases fit TRBD1. Germline V gives CDR1 SGHRS, CDR2 YFSETQ. This CDR3 spans 15 amino acids. J lost 2 bases, V lost 6 bases, and 6 bases had no gene match. CDR3 coding DNA: TGCGCCAGCACGGGACAGGGATCAACTGGAAACACCATATATTTT. It codes for CASTGQGSTGNTIYF.

This chain uses TRBV6-2 or TRBV6-3 with TRBJ2-7, with 11 bases fitting TRBD1. CDR1 is MNHEY and CDR2 is SVGEGT in the germline V gene. The V and J ends lost 5 bases and 4 bases, in that order; junction bases with no gene match: 4. This CDR3 has 14 amino acids. The DNA for the CDR3 is TGTGCCAGCAGTACCGGGACAGGGGGATACGAGCAGTACGTC. This sequence encodes CASSTGTGGYEQYV.

The chain has TRBV6-5 and TRBJ2-2, with a weak D call TRBD2 (5 bases). V was clipped by 6 bases and J by 8 bases, with 7 bases between them. This CDR3 comprises 11 residues. Per the germline V gene, CDR1 is MNHEY and CDR2 is SVGAGI. DNA of the CDR3: TGTGCCAGCAGCGGGGTAGGGGAGCTGTTTTTT. Protein product: CASSGVGELFF.

The CDR3 region is CASRNRDRANTGELFF. For the CDR3, the DNA is TGTGCCAGCAGAAACCGGGACAGGGCGAACACCGGGGAGCTGTTTTTT. The chain is built from TRBV28 and TRBJ2-2, with 9 bases fitting TRBD1. V lost 6 bases to trimming and J lost 0 bases; unmatched junction nucleotides: 5. The CDR3 is 16 residues long. Germline CDR1 and CDR2: MDHEN and SYDVKM.

J is TRBJ2-5 and V is TRBV7-9; a weak D match, TRBD2 (6 bases). Between the trimmed V and J ends, which lost 0 bases and 5 bases, there was a span of 13 bases. The CDR3 contains 15 residues. Germline V CDR1 and CDR2: SEHNR, FQNEAQ (reference sequence). CDR3 loop: CASSLAAGGLETQYF. The CDR3 nucleotides are TGTGCCAGCAGCTTAGCAGCGGGTGGTCTTGAGACCCAGTACTTC. Combining the CDR3 with reference TRBV7-9 and TRBJ2-5 gives the whole variable domain DTGVSQNPRHKITKRGQNVTFRCDPISEHNRLYWYRQTLGQGPEFLTYFQNEAQLEKSRLLSDRFSAERPKGSFSTLEIQRTEQGDSAMYLCASSLAAGGLETQYFGPGTRLLVL.

This clone was counted a single time. The chain carries TRBV6-5 and TRBJ1-1, with D unclear. CDR1 MNHEY and CDR2 SVGAGI come from the germline V gene. This CDR3 comprises 14 residues. Between the trimmed V and J ends, which lost 2 bases and 5 bases, there was a span of 12 bases. This CDR3 is CASSYASGRTEAFF. The DNA of the CDR3 is TGTGCCAGCAGTTACGCGTCGGGGAGAACTGAAGCTTTCTTT.

V is TRBV30 and J is TRBJ2-1; 9 nucleotides match TRBD1. The CDR3 is made up of 14 amino acids. Trimming at V came to 2 bases and at J to 3 bases, leaving 2 bases not matched to a gene. Germline V lookup: CDR1 GTSNPN, CDR2 SVGIG (reference sequence). The CDR3 nucleotides read TGTGCCTGGAGTACGGACAGGGGCTACAATGAGCAGTTCTTC. Protein: CAWSTDRGYNEQFF.

This chain joins TRBV3-1 (or the pseudogene TRBV3-2) and TRBJ1-1, with a tentative D call TRBD1 (5 bases). Germline V gene sequence: CDR1 LGHDT, CDR2 YNNKEL (reference sequence). V lost 0 bases and J lost 0, with 11 bases in between. The CDR3 has 16 residues. The CDR3 loop is CASSQDWRGLNTEAFF. The CDR3 nucleotides read TGTGCCAGCAGCCAAGATTGGAGGGGCCTGAACACTGAAGCTTTCTTT.

The chain employs TRBV7-9 and TRBJ2-5; perhaps TRBD2 as D (6 bases). Trimming cost V 5 bases and J 5 bases, with 15 bases left between them. Germline V gene sequence: CDR1 SEHNR, CDR2 FQNEAQ (reference sequence). The CDR3 sequence is 14 residues long. CDR3 in amino acids: CASSPGLFLETQYF. The CDR3 DNA reads as TGTGCCAGCAGCCCGGGACTGTTCTTGGAGACCCAGTACTTC.

The genes are TRBV19 and TRBJ1-3; 8 bases are shared with TRBD1. Germline V gene sequence: CDR1 LNHDA, CDR2 SQIVND (reference sequence). Trimming took 4 bases from V and 4 from J; bases not matched to a gene: 6. CDR3 length: 15 amino acids. In DNA form, the CDR3 reads TGTGCCAGTAGTAACCAGGGGGCGCGAGGAAACACCATATATTTT. It is translated as CASSNQGARGNTIYF.

J is TRBJ2-1 and V is TRBV5-1; a weak D match, TRBD1 (6 bases). The V end lost 4 bases, the J end lost 7 bases, and 18 bases lay between the germline ends. This CDR3 has 15 amino acids. Germline CDR1 reads SGHRS; CDR2 reads YFSETQ. The CDR3 loop is CASSPIYGDRNEQFF. The CDR3 region has the DNA TGCGCCAGCAGCCCCATTTATGGCGACAGGAATGAGCAGTTCTTC.